The 11 T cell receptor beta chains reported below all come from one sample, sequenced in a study of blood T cell repertoires in COVID-19 (dated by TCRdb to the early 2020s). Library construction relied on the immunoSEQ multiplex PCR assay. Entries here come from immuneACCESS through TCRdb and include only in-frame sequences with V and J called. Some clones fail to appear in such tables; in the studies checked, an unresolved V gene covers under half of the shortfall, and the cause of the remainder is unknown. The sample data list about 120,000 clones, and 70% to 80% of these were observed just once. The ten largest clones take up 6.5% to 9% of the sample. The sample taken for sequencing was peripheral blood. The receptor source for this set is a human donor in a cohort sampled during active COVID-19.

The chain joins TRBV19 to TRBJ1-2, with 12 bases matching TRBD1. The V gene's germline CDR1 is LNHDA and CDR2 SQIVND (reference sequence). The junction had 7 bases not matched to a gene; V was cut back by 5 bases and J by 6 bases. The CDR3 runs 15 residues. CDR3 region: CASSVPGQGANGYTF. In DNA form, the CDR3 reads TGTGCCAGTAGTGTCCCGGGACAGGGGGCAAATGGCTACACCTTC.

The rearrangement links TRBV12-3 or TRBV12-4 to TRBJ2-7, with 9 bases fitting TRBD2. This CDR3 comprises 13 residues. The trim removed 3 bases at V and 5 bases at J, leaving 2 bases unmatched. The CDR3 bases are TGTGCCAGCAGTTTCGGGACTAGCAACGAGCAGTACTTC. Translated: CASSFGTSNEQYF.

This chain joins TRBV6-6 and TRBJ1-2, with no clear D. The CDR3 sequence is 14 residues long. From germline, CDR1 is MNHNY and CDR2 SVGAGI (reference sequence). Trimming took 3 bases from V and 1 from J, leaving 9 bases between them. The CDR3: CASSYVQFNYGYTF. The CDR3 DNA reads as TGTGCCAGCAGTTATGTACAGTTTAACTATGGCTACACCTTC.

The rearrangement uses TRBV18 and TRBJ2-6; D possibly corresponds to TRBD1 (5 bases). Trimming shortened V by 3 bases and J by 0 bases, and 6 bases separated the two germline ends. CDR1 is KGHSH and CDR2 is LQKENI in the germline V gene. The CDR3 is 15 amino acids. CDR3 residues: CASSPDSSGANVLTF. The CDR3 DNA reads as TGTGCCAGCTCACCTGACAGCTCTGGGGCCAACGTCCTGACTTTC.

The chain employs TRBV2 and TRBJ2-7; no definite D call. Trimming cost V 7 bases and J 3 bases, with 10 bases left between them. CDR3 size: 12 residues. Per germline, CDR1 SNHLY and CDR2 FYNNEI. CDR3 nucleotide sequence: TGTGCCAGCAACAGTGTCCTCTACGAGCAGTACTTC. Protein product: CASNSVLYEQYF.

The chain uses TRBV11-3 and TRBJ2-7; perhaps TRBD1 as D (5 bases). The germline V gene has CDR1 SGHNT and CDR2 YENEEA. The CDR3 is 14 residues long. Deletions cut 5 bases from V and 2 bases from J, with 13 bases between. In DNA form, the CDR3 reads TGTGCCAGCAGCCACGGTGACAGACCCTACGAGCAGTACTTC. It specifies CASSHGDRPYEQYF. Full variable domain (rest looked up from reference TRBV11-3 and TRBJ2-7): EAGVVQSPRYKIIEKKQPVAFWCNPISGHNTLYWYLQNLGQGPELLIRYENEEAVDDSQLPKDRFSAERLKGVDSTLKIQPAELGDSAVYLCASSHGDRPYEQYFGPGTRLTVT.

This sequence joins TRBV12-3 or TRBV12-4 and TRBJ2-7; the D gene is possibly TRBD2 (5 bases). V lost 6 bases to trimming and J lost 9 bases, with 12 bases between them. The CDR3 has 11 amino acids. The CDR3 DNA sequence: TGTGCCAGCAGCCTTAGCGCAGGGCAGTACTTC. Translated, it gives CASSLSAGQYF.

The chain is built from TRBV15 and TRBJ2-7; D perhaps matches TRBD1 (6 bases). V was clipped by 5 bases and J by 0 bases, with 20 bases between them. The CDR3 totals 17 residues. The germline V gene encodes CDR1 LNHNV and CDR2 YYDKDF (reference sequence). The CDR3 region is CATSPTGWGPTSYEQYF. CDR3 nucleotide sequence: TGTGCCACCAGCCCTACCGGGTGGGGGCCAACCTCCTACGAGCAGTACTTC.

This sequence joins TRBV6-2 or TRBV6-3 and TRBJ2-7; D is perhaps TRBD1 (5 bases). The germline V gene encodes CDR1 MNHEY and CDR2 SVGEGT. The CDR3 runs 14 residues. The ends were cut back, 1 base at V and 3 bases at J, with 10 bases in the middle. The CDR3 sequence is CASSYFQGSYEQYF. CDR3 DNA: TGTGCCAGCAGTTACTTCCAGGGAAGCTACGAGCAGTACTTC.

The genes are TRBV2 and TRBJ1-1; tentatively, D is TRBD1 (5 bases). Germline V gene data show CDR1 as SNHLY and CDR2 as FYNNEI. CDR3 length: 13 amino acids. Trimming took 11 bases from V and 1 from J, leaving 14 bases between them. This CDR3 is CALAGGRNTEAFF. The DNA for the CDR3 is TGTGCCCTGGCGGGGGGTCGGAACACTGAAGCTTTCTTT.

V usage is TRBV19 and J usage is TRBJ1-2, with 12 bases lining up with TRBD1. V lost 4 bases to trimming and J lost 1 base; unmatched junction nucleotides: 19. CDR1 LNHDA and CDR2 SQIVND come from the germline V gene (reference sequence). The CDR3 consists of 21 residues. CDR3 protein: CASSTPGQGAPKYSLNYGYTF. Here the CDR3 DNA reads TGTGCCAGTAGTACTCCGGGACAGGGGGCGCCGAAATACAGTCTTAACTATGGCTACACCTTC.